The 2 T cell receptor beta chains reported below all come from one sample, sequenced in a study of response to subunit inactivated influenza vaccine. One entry per CDR3 protein, called by TCRdb with MiXCR from the RT-PCR reads. The data contain about 780,000 distinct CDR3 sequences, approximately 18% of them seen just once; the ten biggest clones take up approximately 11%. The sequenced sample was PBMCs from blood, obtained roughly 5 days after vaccination. These TCRs come from a man in his forties or fifties who received an inactivated influenza vaccine.

The chain couples TRBV29-1 to TRBJ2-7; D gene unclear. The germline V gene has CDR1 SQVTM and CDR2 ANQGSEA. The CDR3 totals 11 residues. Trimming stripped 4 bases from V and 4 bases from J, with 8 bases between. The CDR3 coding sequence is TGCAGCGTTGCCGGAAAGTACGAGCAGTACTTC. This encodes CSVAGKYEQYF.

The chain carries TRBV29-1 and TRBJ2-1, with D possibly TRBD2 on 5 matching bases. The germline CDR1 and CDR2 sequences are SQVTM and ANQGSEA. The CDR3 totals 14 residues. V was pared by 7 bases and J by 3 bases, with 16 bases between. CDR3 in amino acids: CSASPGEVYNEQFF. The CDR3 DNA follows: TGCAGCGCTAGCCCCGGAGAAGTCTACAATGAGCAGTTCTTC.